This is a list of T cell receptor beta chains from one sample in a study of shared clonotypes between healthy human individuals. Using immunoSEQ multiplex PCR, the repertoire was profiled, and TCRdb retains in-frame clones only, with some absent. The data show approximately 840,000 clones, about 96% seen once. What was sequenced was naive CD8+ T cells sorted from blood. The receptors originated from a man aged 25-45 years in good health. Each CDR3 is given with its conserved first and last residue. Each record gives: V gene, CDR3 length, J gene, D gene, CDR3 DNA, CDR3 protein. A D gene is named only where the DNA matches it firmly.

TRBV29-1	11	TRBJ2-2	-	TGCAGCGTGTTTGGACAGAGGGAGCTGTTTTTT	CSVFGQRELFF
TRBV6-5	13	TRBJ2-5	-	TGTGCCAGCAGTTACAGGGGGCAAGAGACCCAGTACTTC	CASSYRGQETQYF
TRBV2	10	TRBJ1-2	-	TGTGCCAGCAGGGACCCTGGCTACACCTTC	CASRDPGYTF
TRBV11-2	15	TRBJ2-7	-	TGTGCCAGCAGCTCCAGACAGGCGCCGACCTACGAGCAGTACTTC	CASSSRQAPTYEQYF
TRBV11-3	13	TRBJ2-5	-	TGTGCCAGCAGCTTGCAGGGTGTGGAGACCCAGTACTTC	CASSLQGVETQYF
TRBV5-1	14	TRBJ2-3	TRBD1	TGCGCCAGCAGCACGGGACAGGGTACAGATACGCAGTATTTT	CASSTGQGTDTQYF
TRBV27	15	TRBJ2-4	-	TGTGCCAGCAGTTCCCTGGTGGGGCCCAAAAACATTCAGTACTTC	CASSSLVGPKNIQYF
TRBV4-1	13	TRBJ1-5	-	TGCGCCAGCAGCCAAGATCTGAATCAGCCCCAGCATTTT	CASSQDLNQPQHF
TRBV7-2	21	TRBJ2-1	TRBD2	TGTGCCAGCAGCTTAGCATCGCGGGAGGGTATTGCAGTAGGCTCCTACAATGAGCAGTTCTTC	CASSLASREGIAVGSYNEQFF
TRBV5-1	15	TRBJ1-2	-	TGCGCCAGCAAACAGCGCCCAGGTCGGGACTATGGCTACACCTTC	CASKQRPGRDYGYTF
TRBV27	14	TRBJ2-7	TRBD1	TGTGCCAGCAGCTCCGGGACAGGGATGTACGAGCAGTACTTC	CASSSGTGMYEQYF
TRBV6-5	14	TRBJ2-5	-	TGTGCCAGCAGAGGAGGACACCGTATTATAACCCAGTACTTC	CASRGGHRIITQYF
TRBV2	15	TRBJ2-1	-	TGTGCCAGCAGTTCATCCGGAGGGCCCTACAATGAGCAGTTCTTC	CASSSSGGPYNEQFF
TRBV27	15	TRBJ2-2	TRBD2	TGTGCCAGCAGTTTATGGGCTAGCGGGACCGGGGAGCTGTTTTTT	CASSLWASGTGELFF
TRBV2	18	TRBJ2-3	-	TGTGCCAGCAGCCAACTATCCGGAACGGGAGTGCGCACAGATACGCAGTATTTT	CASSQLSGTGVRTDTQYF
TRBV7-9	15	TRBJ1-4	-	TGTGCCAGCAGCACCGATTACCGGGACAACGAAAAACTGTTTTTT	CASSTDYRDNEKLFF